This TCR beta chain was retrieved from a study of CXCR3-negative and CXCR3-positive naive CD8 T cells. Findings of the study overall: Naive cells positive for CXCR3 carried more hydrophobic TRB CDR3s than CXCR3-negative ones.

UMI-labeled 5' RACE yielded the TRB cDNA libraries. TCRdb reanalyzed the 5' RACE reads, giving one entry per CDR3 protein sequence and no DNA. This listing includes around 140,000 distinct CDR3 sequences. This CDR3 comprises 15 residues. Germline V gives CDR1 SEHNR, CDR2 FQNEAQ (reference sequence). With respect to this clonotype: What it recognizes is unknown.

The sequencing sample was made of naive CXCR3+ CD8+ T cells from blood. As to subset: CD45RO-CCR7+CD27+CD95- naive CD8+ T cells expressing CXCR3 (TNR3+). The rearrangement uses TRBV7-9 and TRBJ2-1; without DNA, the TCRdb call of TRBD2 cannot be checked. This receptor was obtained from a human donor in good health. Some clones in this sample may be carry-over from other donors' samples. This CDR3 reads CASSPRYLENNEQFF.